The 18 T cell receptor beta chains below all came from one sample that was sequenced in a study of shared clonotypes between healthy human individuals. CD45RO-negative, CCR7-positively selected cells formed the naive CD8 fraction, excluding terminally differentiated effector memory CD45RA+ cells. Here immunoSEQ multiplex PCR was the method, and the copy in TCRdb shows in-frame clones only, minus some. In the table there are about 700,000 clones, 90% to 95% of which are singletons. Sequenced sample: naive CD8+ T cells sorted from blood. The origin of the receptors is a man younger than 40 in good health.

This chain links TRBV16 with TRBJ1-1; no clear D gene. V was cut by 2 bases and J by 1 base, with 8 bases left in between. This CDR3 has 14 amino acids. In germline, CDR1 is KGHSY, CDR2 FQNENV. The CDR3 is CASSQTTANTEAFF. CDR3 nucleotides: TGTGCCAGCAGCCAAACTACAGCGAACACTGAAGCTTTCTTT.

The chain is built from TRBV5-5 and TRBJ2-7, with D unclear. Trimming took 5 bases from V and 0 from J, leaving 12 bases between them. Germline-derived CDR1 and CDR2 are SGHKS and YYEKEE (reference sequence). CDR3 size: 14 residues. The DNA of the CDR3 is TGTGCCAGCAGTAGCAGCCAGAGCTCCTACGAGCAGTACTTC. It yields the protein CASSSSQSSYEQYF.

This chain joins TRBV9 and TRBJ2-1, with 9 bases that match TRBD2. This CDR3 is 15 amino acids long. The V segment lost 4 bases and the J segment 6 bases; nucleotides outside the gene matches: 8. Looked up from germline, CDR1 is SGDLS and CDR2 is YYNGEE. The CDR3 nucleotides are TGTGCCAGCAGCCCTAATCCAGCGGGAGGCAATGAGCAGTTCTTC. It encodes CASSPNPAGGNEQFF.

The rearrangement links TRBV9 to TRBJ2-1; TRBD2 matches at 7 bases. The CDR3 has 14 amino acids. Trimming removed 0 bases from V and 8 bases from J; junction bases left unmatched: 5. Germline CDR1 reads SGDLS; CDR2 reads YYNGEE. The CDR3 DNA reads TGTGCCAGCAGCGTAGGAGGCCGGGGGGATGAGCAGTTCTTC. Translating it yields CASSVGGRGDEQFF.

The V and J genes are TRBV29-1 and TRBJ2-7; 12 bases map to TRBD2. The germline V gene has CDR1 SQVTM and CDR2 ANQGSEA. V was clipped by 6 bases and J by 2 bases; unmatched bases: 5. This CDR3 has 14 amino acids. For the CDR3, the DNA is TGCAGCGTACAAGGACTAGCGGGACCCTACGAGCAGTACTTC. As protein: CSVQGLAGPYEQYF.

The V call is TRBV28, the J call TRBJ2-5, with D unresolved. Germline values: CDR1 MDHEN, CDR2 SYDVKM. The CDR3 totals 15 residues. V lost 4 bases, J lost 2 bases, and 14 bases lay in between. For the CDR3, the DNA is TGTGCCAGCAGTTCACACGGACGGTCTCAAGAGACCCAGTACTTC. Translating it yields CASSSHGRSQETQYF.

The CDR3 protein is CASSKERRTGADEAFF. The CDR3 DNA sequence: TGTGCCAGCAGCAAAGAAAGGAGGACAGGGGCCGACGAAGCTTTCTTT. The chain employs TRBV21-1 and TRBJ1-1; TRBD1, the table's D call, lacks a check against the DNA. TRBV21-1 is given as a pseudogene. CDR3 size: 16 residues.

The chain combines TRBV6-1 with TRBJ2-7; the D gene is possibly TRBD1 (5 bases). Germline values: CDR1 MNHNS, CDR2 SASEGT. This CDR3 contains 15 residues. Trimming took off 0 bases at V and 3 bases at J, with 12 bases between the two ends. The CDR3 region is CASSEAPRVYYEQYF. DNA for the CDR3: TGTGCCAGCAGTGAAGCGCCCAGGGTTTACTACGAGCAGTACTTC.

This chain joins TRBV7-9 and TRBJ1-3; no clear D gene. Trimming left V 3 bases short and J 0 bases short, with 6 bases between. Per germline, CDR1 SEHNR and CDR2 FQNEAQ (reference sequence). CDR3 length equals 14 residues. The CDR3: CASSFPDSGNTIYF. In nucleotides, the CDR3 is TGTGCCAGCAGCTTTCCGGACTCTGGAAACACCATATATTTT.

This clone was picked up one time. The J gene is TRBJ1-4, the V gene TRBV10-3; 8 bases align to TRBD1. The trim removed 1 base at V and 2 bases at J, leaving 6 bases unmatched. Germline lookup yields CDR1 ENHRY and CDR2 SYGVKD. The CDR3 runs to 17 residues. The CDR3 region has the DNA TGTGCCATCAGTGAGTTCGGACAGGGAGACACTAATGAAAAACTGTTTTTT. It specifies CAISEFGQGDTNEKLFF.

The chain combines TRBV9 with TRBJ1-2; D is undetermined. The ends were cut back, 0 bases at V and 5 bases at J, with 11 bases in the middle. CDR1 is SGDLS and CDR2 is YYNGEE in the germline V gene. There are 14 residues in the CDR3. The CDR3 DNA is TGTGCCAGCAGCGTAGAACCCCTGAGGTATGGCTACACCTTC. Protein product: CASSVEPLRYGYTF. Filled out from reference TRBV9 and TRBJ1-2, the complete variable domain reads DSGVTQTPKHLITATGQRVTLRCSPRSGDLSVYWYQQSLDQGLQFLIQYYNGEERAKGNILERFSAQQFPDLHSELNLSSLELGDSALYFCASSVEPLRYGYTFGSGTRLTVV.

In regard to this clone: Possible read error: a much larger clone is one base away. The chain joins TRBV6-5 to TRBJ2-7; unclear D gene. Between the trimmed V and J ends, which lost 5 bases and 3 bases, there was a span of 5 bases. Looked up from germline, CDR1 is MNHEY and CDR2 is SVGAGI. The CDR3 length is 11 residues. For the CDR3, the DNA is TGTGCCAGCAGTCAAGACTACGAGCAGTACTTC. Its translation is CASSQDYEQYF.

The chain has TRBV9 and TRBJ2-7; D not resolved. V lost 4 bases and J lost 0, with 11 bases in between. This CDR3 is built from 14 residues. The germline V gene has CDR1 SGDLS and CDR2 YYNGEE. The CDR3, as DNA: TGTGCCAGCAGCCAAGGATGGAGCTCCTACGAGCAGTACTTC. Protein: CASSQGWSSYEQYF.

This clone was seen a single time. The chain employs TRBV7-9 and TRBJ2-1; 10 positions match TRBD2. Germline CDR1 and CDR2: SEHNR and FQNEAQ (reference sequence). With 0 bases clipped from V and 5 bases from J, the junction kept 7 bases outside the gene matches. The CDR3 covers 17 residues. CDR3: CASSLASGRSRDNEQFF. For the CDR3, the DNA is TGTGCCAGCAGCTTAGCTAGCGGGAGGTCCCGGGACAATGAGCAGTTCTTC.

The V gene is TRBV28, the J gene TRBJ2-7, with 7 bases matching TRBD1. Germline CDR1 reads MDHEN; CDR2 reads SYDVKM. J lost 2 bases, V lost 5 bases, and 6 bases had no gene match. The CDR3 extends over 14 amino acids. Written as DNA, the CDR3 is TGTGCCAGCAGTCCGAGGACAGGAGCCTACGAGCAGTACTTC. It translates to CASSPRTGAYEQYF.

The V gene is TRBV18, the J gene TRBJ2-1, with unresolved D. Trimming took off 6 bases at V and 12 bases at J, with 15 bases between the two ends. The V gene's germline CDR1 is KGHSH and CDR2 LQKENI. The CDR3 has 12 residues. The CDR3 bases are TGTGCCAGCTCTCCCCAAGGAAGAGGGCAGTTCTTC. Encoded protein: CASSPQGRGQFF. Together with reference TRBV18 and TRBJ2-1, the CDR3 gives the full variable domain: NAGVMQNPRHLVRRRGQEARLRCSPMKGHSHVYWYRQLPEEGLKFMVYLQKENIIDESGMPKERFSAEFPKEGPSILRIQQVVRGDSAAYFCASSPQGRGQFFGPGTRLTVL.

CDR3 DNA: TGTGCCAGCAGTGAATCGGTTATAAGACTAGCGGGACGCCTGGATGAGCAGTTCTTC. Translating gives CASSESVIRLAGRLDEQFF. The chain has TRBV6-1 and TRBJ2-1; 11 bases fit TRBD2. V trimming: 2 bases; J trimming: 8 bases; junction bases outside the gene matches: 17. This CDR3 region has 19 residues. Looked up from germline, CDR1 is MNHNS and CDR2 is SASEGT.

The genes are TRBV27 and TRBJ2-7; D uncertain. V was shortened by 6 bases and J by 0 bases, with 9 bases between the two germline ends. CDR3 size: 13 residues. Per germline, CDR1 MNHEY and CDR2 SMNVEV (reference sequence). CDR3 nucleotide sequence: TGTGCCAGCAGCACTCTTGTCTCCTACGAGCAGTACTTC. Its protein product is CASSTLVSYEQYF.